This TCR beta chain was identified in a study of PD-L1 blockade in urothelial cancer. Overall study context: Men with urothelial cancer arising in the bladder made up about 90% of the roughly 30 patients. T cells numbered a median of roughly 150,000 in the blood samples.

Each PCR received spiked synthetic TCR analog templates. Using immunoSEQ multiplex PCR, the repertoire was profiled, and TCRdb retains in-frame clones only, with some absent. The sample contains 130,000 or so clones, approximately 84% of which appear only once. J gave up 0 bases and V 4 bases, and 7 bases lay outside the gene matches. CDR1 and CDR2 from the germline V gene are SGHRS and YFSETQ. The CDR3 extends over 17 amino acids. Indicated time point: pretreatment peripheral blood. The J gene is TRBJ2-6, the V gene TRBV5-1; TRBD1 aligns across 7 bases. This clonotype was obtained from a man aged 50-60 years with urothelial cancer. The source was PBMCs, collected around atezolizumab (anti-PD-L1) treatment. In DNA, the CDR3 is TGCGCCAGCAGCCCGGGGACAGCGGACTCTGGGGCCAACGTCCTGACTTTC. The encoded protein is CASSPGTADSGANVLTF.